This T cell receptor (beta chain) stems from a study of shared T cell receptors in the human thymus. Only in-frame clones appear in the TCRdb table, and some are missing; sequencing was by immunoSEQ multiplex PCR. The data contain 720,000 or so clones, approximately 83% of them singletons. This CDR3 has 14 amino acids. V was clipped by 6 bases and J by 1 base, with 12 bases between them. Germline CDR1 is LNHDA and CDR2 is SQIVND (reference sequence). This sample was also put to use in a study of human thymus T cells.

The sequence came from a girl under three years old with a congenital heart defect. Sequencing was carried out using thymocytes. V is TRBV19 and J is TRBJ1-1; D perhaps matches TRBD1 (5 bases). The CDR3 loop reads CASRTPGQNTEAFF. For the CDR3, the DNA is TGTGCCAGTAGGACTCCTGGACAGAACACTGAAGCTTTCTTT. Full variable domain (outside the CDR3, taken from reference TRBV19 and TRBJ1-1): DGGITQSPKYLFRKEGQNVTLSCEQNLNHDAMYWYRQDPGQGLRLIYYSQIVNDFQKGDIAEGYSVSREKKESFPLTVTSAQKNPTAFYLCASRTPGQNTEAFFGQGTRLTVV.